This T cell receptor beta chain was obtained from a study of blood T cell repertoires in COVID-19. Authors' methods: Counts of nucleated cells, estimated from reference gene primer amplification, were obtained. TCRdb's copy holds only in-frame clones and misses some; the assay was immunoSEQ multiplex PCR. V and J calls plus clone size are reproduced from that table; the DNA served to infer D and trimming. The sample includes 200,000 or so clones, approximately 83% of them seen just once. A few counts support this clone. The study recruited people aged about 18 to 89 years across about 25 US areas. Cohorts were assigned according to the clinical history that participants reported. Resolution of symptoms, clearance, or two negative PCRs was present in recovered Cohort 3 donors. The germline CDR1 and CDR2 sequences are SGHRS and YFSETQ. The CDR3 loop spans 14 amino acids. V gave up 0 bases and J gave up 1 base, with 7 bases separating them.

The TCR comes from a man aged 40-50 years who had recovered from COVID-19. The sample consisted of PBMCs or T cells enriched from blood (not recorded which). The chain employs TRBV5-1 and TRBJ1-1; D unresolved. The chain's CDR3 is CASSLAAGNTEAFF. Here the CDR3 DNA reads TGCGCCAGCAGCTTGGCCGCAGGGAACACTGAAGCTTTCTTT.